This paragraph covers one T cell receptor beta chain sequence. The antigen is undetermined. This sample is part of a study of blood T cells in healthy people across ages. For the second PCR, which ran for 7 to 11 cycles, a sample-barcoded 5' primer and a J-beta primer mix were used. The template-switch adaptor, which had 12 random nucleotides, put a tag on each cDNA molecule. TCRdb independently ran MiXCR on the 5' RACE reads; one entry per CDR3 protein. This sample carries about 640,000 distinct CDR3 sequences, 45% to 65% of them seen once, and the ten largest clones take around 37%. This CDR3 region has 14 residues. Germline V CDR1 and CDR2: MGHDK, SYGVNS. The V end was cut by 4 bases, the J end by 6 bases, with 12 bases between. Findings and limits, study-wide: Versus aged donors, long-lived donors had higher diversity and more naive CD4+ cells. Samples with more naive T cells showed higher observed beta diversity.

The source material was blood. The sequence derives from a man aged 55-75 years in good health. The chain employs TRBV25-1 and TRBJ2-2; D unclear. DNA for the CDR3: TGTGCCAGCAGTGGATCACCATTCCCCGGGGAGCTGTTTTTT. Protein product: CASSGSPFPGELFF.